This T cell receptor (beta chain) was sequenced for a study of Siglec-9 on CD8 T cells in melanoma (dated by TCRdb to the late 2010s). About the full investigation: The study examined the expression of Siglec-9 on CD8+ T cells and how Siglec-9 regulates T cells within the melanoma tumor microenvironment.

The sample holds one count of this clone. Its antigen target is currently unknown. Base qualities are missing; no much larger clone stands one base away. Summary of the overall study and its limitations: According to the reported findings, Siglec-9 marked and regulated a subset of effector memory CD8+ T cells that seemed to build up inside melanoma tumors.

The germline V gene encodes CDR1 SNHLY and CDR2 FYNNEI. Between the V and J ends, shortened by 11 bases and 3 bases respectively, the junction contains 11 bases. Spanning cysteine to phenylalanine, the CDR3 consists of 12 amino acids. Only the CDR3 region is kept as DNA, spanning 36 bases read in frame from base 1. Library prep was done by the immunoSEQ multiplex PCR assay. Drawn from immuneACCESS, this table holds only the in-frame rearrangements with V and J called that TCRdb kept. Clones are partly lost; checked studies trace under half to an unresolved V gene and leave the rest unexplained. The sample includes roughly 35,000 clones, with more than 65% observed a single time. About 1.8% of the sample comes from the top ten.

The sequenced sample was Siglec-9- CD8+ T cells sorted from blood. In light of the paper, this sample's cell subset or site label describes: CD8 T cells lacking Siglec-9. This clonotype was sampled from a human donor in good health. The rearranged segments are TRBV2 and TRBJ2-1; no confident D gene assignment can be made. The bases read TGTGCCGGGATCGATGACTACAATGAGCAGTTCTTC. Translated, it reads CAGIDDYNEQFF.